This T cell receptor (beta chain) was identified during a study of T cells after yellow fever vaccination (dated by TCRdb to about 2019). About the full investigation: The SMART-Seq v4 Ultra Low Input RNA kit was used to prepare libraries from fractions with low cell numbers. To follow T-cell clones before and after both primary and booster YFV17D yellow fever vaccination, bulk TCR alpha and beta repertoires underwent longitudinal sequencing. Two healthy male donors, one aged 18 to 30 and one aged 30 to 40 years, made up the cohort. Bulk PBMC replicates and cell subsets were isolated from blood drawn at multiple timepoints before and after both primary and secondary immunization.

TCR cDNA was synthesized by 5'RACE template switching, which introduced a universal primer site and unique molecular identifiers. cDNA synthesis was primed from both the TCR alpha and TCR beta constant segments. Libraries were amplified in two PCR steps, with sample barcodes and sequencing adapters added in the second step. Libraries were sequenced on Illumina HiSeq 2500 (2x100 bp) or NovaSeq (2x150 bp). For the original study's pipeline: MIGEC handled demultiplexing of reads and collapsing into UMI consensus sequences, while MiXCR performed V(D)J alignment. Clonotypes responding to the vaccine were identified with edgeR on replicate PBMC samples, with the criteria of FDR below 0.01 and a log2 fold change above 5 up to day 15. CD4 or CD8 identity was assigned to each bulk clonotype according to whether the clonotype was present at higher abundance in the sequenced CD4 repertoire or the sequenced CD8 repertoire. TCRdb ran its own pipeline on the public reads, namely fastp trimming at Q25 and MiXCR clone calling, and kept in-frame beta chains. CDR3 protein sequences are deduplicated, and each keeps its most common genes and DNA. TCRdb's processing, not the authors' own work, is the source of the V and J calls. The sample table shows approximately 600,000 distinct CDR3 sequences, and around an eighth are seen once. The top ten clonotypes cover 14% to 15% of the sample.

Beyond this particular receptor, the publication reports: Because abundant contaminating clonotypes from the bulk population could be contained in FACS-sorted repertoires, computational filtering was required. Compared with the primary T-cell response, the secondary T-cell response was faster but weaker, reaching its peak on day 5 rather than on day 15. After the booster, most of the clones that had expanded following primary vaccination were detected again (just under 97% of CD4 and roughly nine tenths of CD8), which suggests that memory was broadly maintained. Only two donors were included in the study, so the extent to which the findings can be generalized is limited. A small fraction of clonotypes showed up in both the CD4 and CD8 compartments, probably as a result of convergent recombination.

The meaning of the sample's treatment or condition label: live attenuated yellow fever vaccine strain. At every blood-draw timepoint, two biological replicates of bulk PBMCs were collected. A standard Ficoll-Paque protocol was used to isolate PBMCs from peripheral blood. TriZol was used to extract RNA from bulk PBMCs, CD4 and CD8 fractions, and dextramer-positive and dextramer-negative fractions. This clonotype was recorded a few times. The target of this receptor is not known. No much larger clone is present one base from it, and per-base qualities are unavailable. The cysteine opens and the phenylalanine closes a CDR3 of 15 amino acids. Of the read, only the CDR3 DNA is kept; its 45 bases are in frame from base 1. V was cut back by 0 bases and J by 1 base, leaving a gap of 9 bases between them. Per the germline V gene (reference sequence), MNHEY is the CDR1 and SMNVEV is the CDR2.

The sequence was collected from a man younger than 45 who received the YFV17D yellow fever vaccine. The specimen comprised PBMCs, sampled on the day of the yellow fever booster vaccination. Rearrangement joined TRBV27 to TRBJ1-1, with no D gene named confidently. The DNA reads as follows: TGTGCCAGCAGTTTATCAGGGCAGCAGAACACTGAAGCTTTCTTT. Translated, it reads CASSLSGQQNTEAFF.